This TCR beta chain came from a study of blood T cell repertoires in COVID-19. As for the study in general: The United States, Italy and Spain were the sources of the acute and convalescent COVID-19 samples. PBMCs, B-cell-depleted T cells, or T cells provided the cDNA or gDNA that made up the material.

Germline-derived CDR1 and CDR2 are SGHNT and YENEEA. The J segment lost 7 bases and the V segment lost 0 bases, leaving 21 bases of the junction unmatched. CDR3 length: 20 residues. Original analysis: How many nucleated cells were present was estimated from reference gene primer amplification. TCRdb's table, derived via immunoSEQ multiplex PCR, lists solely in-frame clones and lacks some. The V and J calls and clone size are taken from that table; D and trimming were inferred from the DNA. The sample comprises about 240,000 clones, 87% of which are singletons, and 6% to 9% rests with the top ten. This clonotype was sampled from a man in his sixties who had recovered from COVID-19. Sequencing was done on a sample of peripheral blood. The chain uses TRBV11-3 and TRBJ2-1; TRBD2 aligns across 7 bases. CDR3 sequence reads: CASSLDVGGPTRGKKNEQFF. CDR3 nucleotides: TGTGCCAGCAGCTTAGATGTTGGCGGGCCTACGCGGGGGAAGAAGAATGAGCAGTTCTTC.